These 18 T cell receptor beta chains came from one sample sequenced in a study of T-cell memory formation after mild COVID-19. In TCRdb, the 5' RACE reads were re-called with MiXCR into one record per CDR3 protein. The sample records 110,000 or so distinct CDR3 sequences, around a fifth being singletons. Sequences were obtained from PBMCs or a T cell subset sorted from them (not recorded which). These receptors all come from a man between 18 and 35 years old who had mild COVID-19 (a few samples of this study predate the infection). Cell type and time point are not known.

A few counts support this clonotype. J is TRBJ2-3 and V is TRBV7-2; no reliable D call. Germline assignment: CDR1 SGHTA and CDR2 FQGNSA. V was clipped by 2 bases and J by 7 bases, with 13 bases between them. The CDR3 spans 14 residues. Written as DNA, the CDR3 is TGTGCCAGCAGCTTAAGGTTGGGTGACTATACGCAGTATTTT. Protein sequence: CASSLRLGDYTQYF.

The J gene is TRBJ2-7, the V gene TRBV6-2 or TRBV6-3; tentatively, D is TRBD1 (6 bases). The CDR3 is 13 amino acids. Between the trimmed V and J ends, which lost 4 bases and 2 bases, there was a span of 9 bases. The germline CDR1 and CDR2 sequences are MNHEY and SVGEGT. As DNA, the CDR3 is TGTGCCAGCAGTTCCCGGACAGCCTACGAGCAGTACTTC. Protein: CASSSRTAYEQYF.

This clonotype was found a few times. J is TRBJ1-1 and V is TRBV7-2; TRBD1 is a possible D gene (5 bases). CDR1 is SGHTA and CDR2 is FQGNSA in the germline V gene. V was trimmed by 2 bases and J by 4 bases, leaving 17 bases between them. This CDR3 has 16 residues. The CDR3 is CASSLRPWGWVTEAFF. For the CDR3, the DNA is TGTGCCAGCAGCTTACGGCCATGGGGGTGGGTCACTGAAGCTTTCTTT.

This clonotype was counted a few times. The genes are TRBV7-2 and TRBJ1-5; D uncertain. Trimming removed 1 base from V and 0 bases from J, with 13 bases in between. CDR1 SGHTA and CDR2 FQGNSA come from the germline V gene. The CDR3 contains 17 residues. The CDR3: CASSLGTAAYSNQPQHF. The CDR3 nucleotides read TGTGCCAGCAGCTTAGGCACCGCCGCTTATAGCAATCAGCCCCAGCATTTT. Combining the CDR3 with reference TRBV7-2 and TRBJ1-5 gives the whole variable domain GAGVSQSPSNKVTEKGKDVELRCDPISGHTALYWYRQSLGQGLEFLIYFQGNSAPDKSGLPSDRFSAERTGGSVSTLTIQRTQQEDSAVYLCASSLGTAAYSNQPQHFGDGTRLSIL.

V is TRBV7-9 and J is TRBJ2-7, with D unclear. Germline V gene lookup returns CDR1 SEHNR and CDR2 FQNEAQ (reference sequence). V was trimmed by 4 bases and J by 4 bases, leaving 11 bases between them. The CDR3 runs 13 residues. Here the CDR3 DNA reads TGTGCCAGCAGCTCCCCCGCCCTTTACGAGCAGTACTTC. Its translation: CASSSPALYEQYF.

The chain couples TRBV13 to TRBJ1-5; no clear D. Looked up from germline, CDR1 is PRHDT and CDR2 is FYEKMQ (reference sequence). V lost 4 bases to trimming and J lost 4 bases, with 17 bases between them. This CDR3 is built from 16 residues. The CDR3 spells CASSSQELGLNQPQHF. CDR3 coding DNA: TGTGCCAGCAGCTCCCAGGAACTTGGATTAAATCAGCCCCAGCATTTT.

This chain uses TRBV28 with TRBJ2-2; the D is unclear. The germline V gene encodes CDR1 MDHEN and CDR2 SYDVKM. V gave up 7 bases and J gave up 2 bases, with 8 bases separating them. This CDR3 spans 13 amino acids. The CDR3 nucleotides are TGTGCCAGCATTAGAGCTAACACCGGGGAGCTGTTTTTT. Translating it yields CASIRANTGELFF.

This clonotype was picked up a small number of times. The chain carries TRBV4-1 and TRBJ2-7; a possible D gene is TRBD1 (5 bases). CDR3 length equals 17 residues. V lost 0 bases to trimming and J lost 0 bases, with 15 bases between them. Germline V gene data show CDR1 as MGHRA and CDR2 as YSYEKL. The DNA for the CDR3 is TGCGCCAGCAGCCAAGACGACTCCACAGGAATCTCCTACGAGCAGTACTTC. Residues: CASSQDDSTGISYEQYF.

This clonotype was seen a few times. Here the CDR3 DNA reads TGTGCCAGCAGTTTAGGAGGGTTTAGCGGGCTAAGGTCAGATACGCAGTATTTT. It translates to CASSLGGFSGLRSDTQYF. The chain employs TRBV28 and TRBJ2-3, with 7 nucleotides matching TRBD2. Germline CDR1 and CDR2: MDHEN and SYDVKM. CDR3 size: 18 residues. The trim removed 2 bases at V and 4 bases at J, leaving 15 bases unmatched. The whole variable domain, remainder taken from reference TRBV28 and TRBJ2-3, is DVKVTQSSRYLVKRTGEKVFLECVQDMDHENMFWYRQDPGLGLRLIYFSYDVKMKEKGDIPEGYSVSREKKERFSLILESASTNQTSMYLCASSLGGFSGLRSDTQYFGPGTRLTVL.

This chain uses TRBV4-1 with TRBJ2-2; 10 bases are a match to TRBD1. The germline V gene encodes CDR1 MGHRA and CDR2 YSYEKL. The CDR3 contains 19 residues. Trimming took 0 bases from V and 0 from J; bases not matched to a gene: 7. The CDR3 DNA sequence: TGCGCCAGCAGCCAAGAGGGGACAGGGGTGATAGCGAACACCGGGGAGCTGTTTTTT. Protein sequence: CASSQEGTGVIANTGELFF.

CDR3 sequence: CASSRLAGGTYEQYV. The CDR3 DNA reads TGTGCCAGCAGTAGACTAGCGGGGGGGACCTACGAGCAGTACGTC. The chain uses TRBV6-6 and TRBJ2-7, with 14 nucleotides matching TRBD2. The CDR3 sequence is 15 residues long. The junction had 2 bases not matched to a gene; V was cut back by 5 bases and J by 2 bases. CDR1 is MNHNY, CDR2 SVGAGI, per germline (reference sequence).

Note on this clonotype: A junction boundary mismatches the germline segment, possibly from a read error. The chain links TRBV7-7 to TRBJ1-3; 9 bases are shared with TRBD1. The CDR3 has 15 amino acids. Germline CDR1 SSHAT, CDR2 FNYEAQ (reference sequence). The CDR3 sequence: CASSVGQGNGNTIYF. For the CDR3, the DNA is TGTGCTAGCAGCGTCGGACAGGGGAATGGAAACACCATATATTTT.

This clonotype came up a few times. The chain is built from TRBV20-1 and TRBJ2-7, with 9 bases aligning to TRBD1. The CDR3 sequence is 14 residues long. CDR1 and CDR2 (germline): DFQATT, SNEGSKA (reference sequence). The junction had 10 bases not matched to a gene; V was cut back by 7 bases and J by 3 bases. CDR3 in amino acids: CSVANPGQGYEQYF. As DNA, the CDR3 is TGCAGTGTTGCGAACCCGGGACAGGGCTACGAGCAGTACTTC.

This clonotype was found a few times. This chain joins TRBV6-2 or TRBV6-3 and TRBJ2-3; TRBD1 might be the D (6 bases). Germline V gene sequence: CDR1 MNHEY, CDR2 SVGEGT. The CDR3 is made up of 14 amino acids. The ends were cut back, 7 bases at V and 2 bases at J, with 13 bases in the middle. The CDR3 loop is CASISPGHTDTQYF. Written as DNA, the CDR3 is TGTGCCAGCATCTCCCCGGGACACACAGATACGCAGTATTTT.

The table lists this clonotype with a few counts. V is TRBV7-2 and J is TRBJ2-1, with TRBD2 matching 12 bases. There are 15 residues in the CDR3. Per germline, CDR1 SGHTA and CDR2 FQGNSA. Trimming at V came to 5 bases and at J to 5 bases, leaving 4 bases not matched to a gene. CDR3 amino acids: CASSPTSGGHNEQFF. The CDR3 DNA is TGTGCCAGCAGCCCGACTAGCGGGGGCCACAATGAGCAGTTCTTC.

This clonotype was seen only a few times. The chain has TRBV10-3 and TRBJ1-5; a weak D match, TRBD1 (6 bases). Germline-derived CDR1 and CDR2 are ENHRY and SYGVKD. Between the trimmed V and J ends, which lost 6 bases and 3 bases, there was a span of 12 bases. CDR3 size: 14 residues. CDR3 region: CAIRDSLDNQPQHF. The CDR3 DNA sequence: TGTGCCATCAGGGACAGCTTAGACAATCAGCCCCAGCATTTT.

The chain links TRBV7-6 to TRBJ2-7; TRBD1 agrees at 9 bases. With 5 bases clipped from V and 1 base from J, the junction kept 6 bases outside the gene matches. Germline-derived CDR1 and CDR2 are SGHVS and FNYEAQ. This CDR3 spans 15 amino acids. CDR3 nucleotide sequence: TGTGCCAGCAGCCCGGGACAGGGTGCGTCCTACGAGCAGTACTTC. Amino acid sequence: CASSPGQGASYEQYF.

This rearrangement joins TRBV3-1 to TRBJ2-3; the D gene is possibly TRBD1 (5 bases). V was trimmed by 10 bases and J by 0 bases, leaving 14 bases between them. Germline V gene data show CDR1 as LGHDT and CDR2 as YNNKEL (reference sequence). CDR3 size: 14 residues. CDR3 loop: CATEDSTSTDTQYF. As DNA, the CDR3 is TGTGCCACCGAAGACAGCACTAGCACAGATACGCAGTATTTT.